Each of the 15 T cell receptor beta chains below was sequenced from the same sample in a study of blood T cell repertoires in COVID-19. The assay was immunoSEQ multiplex PCR, and TCRdb's table has in-frame clones only and misses some. The sample has 250,000 to 300,000 clones, approximately 88% seen once. Sequenced sample: PBMCs or T cells enriched from blood (not recorded which). Every receptor here comes from a woman aged 25 to 39 who had recovered from COVID-19.

The chain couples TRBV10-3 to TRBJ1-1, with 11 bases fitting TRBD1. V trimming: 10 bases; J trimming: 3 bases; junction bases outside the gene matches: 10. CDR1 is ENHRY, CDR2 SYGVKD, per germline. There are 15 residues in the CDR3. In DNA, the CDR3 is TGTGCCACTTGGACAGGGGGCAGGATGGACACTGAAGCTTTCTTT. It translates to CATWTGGRMDTEAFF.

V is TRBV9 and J is TRBJ2-5; 8 nucleotides align to TRBD2. V lost 0 bases, J lost 1 base, and 5 bases stayed unmatched. This CDR3 has 16 amino acids. CDR1 and CDR2 (germline): SGDLS, YYNGEE. CDR3 protein: CASSVGAGGLQETQYF. CDR3 nucleotides: TGTGCCAGCAGCGTAGGGGCGGGAGGACTCCAAGAGACCCAGTACTTC.

The chain recombines TRBV19 with TRBJ2-3; 14 nucleotides align to TRBD2. This CDR3 region has 19 residues. CDR1 and CDR2 (germline): LNHDA, SQIVND (reference sequence). The V gene end was trimmed by 3 bases and the J gene end by 2 bases; junction bases not matched to a gene: 10. The CDR3, as DNA: TGTGCCAGTAGTATCAAGGGACTAGCGGGAGCCCCAATCACAGATACGCAGTATTTT. Translated: CASSIKGLAGAPITDTQYF.

V and J are TRBV29-1 and TRBJ2-3, with TRBD1 matching 7 bases. Germline assignment: CDR1 SQVTM and CDR2 ANQGSEA. V lost 5 bases and J lost 0; bases outside the gene matches: 5. The CDR3 is 14 residues long. The CDR3 DNA is TGCAGCGTTAATCCGACAGGGAGCACAGATACGCAGTATTTT. As protein: CSVNPTGSTDTQYF.

This clone is a singleton in its sample. The chain combines TRBV18 with TRBJ2-7; D may be TRBD2 (5 bases). The CDR3 is 15 amino acids. Germline V gene sequence: CDR1 KGHSH, CDR2 LQKENI. V lost 3 bases, J lost 5 bases, and 17 bases lay in between. In DNA, the CDR3 is TGTGCCAGCTCACCGGCTAGTATTAGCGTACACGAGCAGTACTTC. Amino acids: CASSPASISVHEQYF.

The chain recombines TRBV12-3 or TRBV12-4 with TRBJ1-1; D uncertain. Trimming pared 1 base from V and 8 bases from J, leaving 11 bases between. The CDR3 totals 13 residues. CDR3 in DNA: TGTGCCAGCAGTTTAGATGGGCATCTAGAAGCTTTCTTT. It encodes CASSLDGHLEAFF.

The chain is built from TRBV28 and TRBJ1-1, with 8 bases lining up with TRBD1. V trimming: 4 bases; J trimming: 0 bases; junction bases outside the gene matches: 16. The CDR3 extends over 19 amino acids. CDR1 and CDR2 (germline): MDHEN, SYDVKM. The CDR3 DNA is TGTGCCAGCAGTTCGGGGTTGGGACAGGCAAACCCCCTGAACACTGAAGCTTTCTTT. Residues: CASSSGLGQANPLNTEAFF.

The V and J genes are TRBV14 and TRBJ1-2; 9 bases agree with TRBD1. This CDR3 is built from 14 residues. The J segment lost 4 bases and the V segment lost 5 bases, leaving 5 bases of the junction unmatched. Germline V gene data show CDR1 as SGHDN and CDR2 as FVKESK. As DNA, the CDR3 is TGTGCCAGCAGCGGTCACAGGGGGCCCTATGGCTACACCTTC. This translates into CASSGHRGPYGYTF.

In its sample, this clone was seen a few times. This rearrangement joins TRBV5-6 to TRBJ2-2; D perhaps matches TRBD2 (6 bases). The CDR3 spans 16 residues. Trimming pared 1 base from V and 1 base from J, leaving 11 bases between. Per germline, CDR1 SGHDT and CDR2 YYEEEE. The CDR3 DNA sequence: TGTGCCAGCAGCTTGCAACTAGCTCTGAACACCGGGGAGCTGTTTTTT. Protein product: CASSLQLALNTGELFF.

A single count supports this clone. The chain links TRBV5-6 to TRBJ2-7; 9 positions match TRBD1. The ends lost 4 bases at V and 9 bases at J; junction bases unmatched: 8. CDR3 size: 13 residues. Germline V gives CDR1 SGHDT, CDR2 YYEEEE. The CDR3: CASSLRDRVSQYF. The CDR3 DNA reads as TGTGCCAGCAGCCTCCGGGACAGGGTTTCGCAGTACTTC. Full variable domain (remainder filled in from reference TRBV5-6 and TRBJ2-7): DAGVTQSPTHLIKTRGQQVTLRCSPKSGHDTVSWYQQALGQGPQFIFQYYEEEERQRGNFPDRFSGHQFPNYSSELNVNALLLGDSALYLCASSLRDRVSQYFGPGTRLTVT.

This rearrangement joins TRBV14 to TRBJ1-2, with D maybe TRBD1 (5 bases). This CDR3 spans 15 amino acids. V lost 1 base and J 4 bases, leaving 13 bases between the germline ends. The V gene's germline CDR1 is SGHDN and CDR2 FVKESK. For the CDR3, the DNA is TGTGCCAGCAGCCAAGGGGGCAGACCTCTCTATGGCTACACCTTC. It yields the protein CASSQGGRPLYGYTF.

The chain combines TRBV7-3 with TRBJ2-1; D call uncertain. The germline CDR1 and CDR2 sequences are SGHTA and FQGTGA. The length of the CDR3 is 13 residues. The V end was cut by 2 bases, the J end by 13 bases, with 15 bases between. The DNA for the CDR3 is TGTGCCAGCAGCTTAGCGGCTGAGTCGAAACAGTTCTTC. Translated, it gives CASSLAAESKQFF.

The CDR3 DNA reads TGTGCCAGCAGTCCCTTCGGGGGTAATCAGCCCCAGCATTTT. This gives the protein CASSPFGGNQPQHF. This chain connects TRBV21-1 to TRBJ1-5. TRBV21-1 is a known pseudogene. The CDR3 has 14 residues.

The J gene is TRBJ1-6, the V gene TRBV19; possibly TRBD1 for D (6 bases). The V gene's germline CDR1 is LNHDA and CDR2 SQIVND (reference sequence). Trimming stripped 6 bases from V and 7 bases from J, with 13 bases between. This CDR3 comprises 14 residues. CDR3: CASRQQGWNSPLHF. Here the CDR3 DNA reads TGTGCCAGTAGGCAACAGGGCTGGAATTCACCCCTCCACTTT.

The J gene is TRBJ1-2, the V gene TRBV11-3, with D possibly TRBD1 on 6 matching bases. This CDR3 has 16 residues. From germline, CDR1 is SGHNT and CDR2 YENEEA. Trimming removed 1 base from V and 1 base from J, with 13 bases in between. CDR3: CASSLVSAGVNYGYTF. The CDR3 DNA reads TGTGCCAGCAGCTTAGTCTCGGCAGGGGTTAACTATGGCTACACCTTC.